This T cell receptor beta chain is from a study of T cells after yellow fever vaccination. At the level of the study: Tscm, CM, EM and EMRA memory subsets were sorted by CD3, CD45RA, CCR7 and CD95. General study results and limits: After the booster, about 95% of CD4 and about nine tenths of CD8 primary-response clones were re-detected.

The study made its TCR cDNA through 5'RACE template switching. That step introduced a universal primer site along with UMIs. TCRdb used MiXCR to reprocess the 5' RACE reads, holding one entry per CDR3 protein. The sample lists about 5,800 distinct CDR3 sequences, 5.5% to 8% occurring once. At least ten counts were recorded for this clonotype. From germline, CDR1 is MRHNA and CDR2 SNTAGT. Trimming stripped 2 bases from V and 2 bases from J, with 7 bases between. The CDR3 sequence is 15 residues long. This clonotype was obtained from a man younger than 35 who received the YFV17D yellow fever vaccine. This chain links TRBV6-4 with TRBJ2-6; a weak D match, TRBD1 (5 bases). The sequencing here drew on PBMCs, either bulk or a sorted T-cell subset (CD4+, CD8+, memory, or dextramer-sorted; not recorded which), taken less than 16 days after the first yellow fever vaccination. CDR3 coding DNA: TGTGCCAGCAGTGACAGGGGCACTGGGGCCAACGTCCTGACTTTC. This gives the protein CASSDRGTGANVLTF.